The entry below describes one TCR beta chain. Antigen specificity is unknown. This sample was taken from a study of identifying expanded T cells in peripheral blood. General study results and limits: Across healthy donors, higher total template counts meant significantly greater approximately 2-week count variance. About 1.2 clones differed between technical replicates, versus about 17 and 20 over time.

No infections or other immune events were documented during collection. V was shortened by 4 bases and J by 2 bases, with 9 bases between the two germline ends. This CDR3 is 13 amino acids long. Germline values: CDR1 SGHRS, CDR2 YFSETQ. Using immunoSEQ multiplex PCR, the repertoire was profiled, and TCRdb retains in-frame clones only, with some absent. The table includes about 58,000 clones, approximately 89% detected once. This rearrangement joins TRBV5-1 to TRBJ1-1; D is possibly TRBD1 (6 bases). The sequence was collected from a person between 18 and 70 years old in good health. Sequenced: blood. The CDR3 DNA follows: TGCGCCAGCAGCGTGGACAGCAACACTGAAGCTTTCTTT. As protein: CASSVDSNTEAFF.